Listed below are T cell receptor beta chains from one sample, sequenced in a study of cytomegalovirus exposure and HLA in healthy donors. The method was immunoSEQ multiplex PCR; TCRdb's version includes in-frame clones alone and lacks a portion of them. The sample shows 150,000 to 200,000 clones, around 82% of them seen only once. The specimen was PBMCs. The receptors shown here come from a man younger than 40 in good health and CMV-seronegative. Both conserved end residues are part of each CDR3. A D gene is named only where the DNA matches it firmly. Clone size is stated in some rows and not others, as once, few, many or a class when expanded.

CDR3 length	V gene	J gene	D gene	clone size	CDR3 DNA	CDR3 protein
14	TRBV6-5	TRBJ1-2	NA	NA	TGTGCCAGCAGTTACGCGGACAGACCCCTCGGCTACACCTTC	CASSYADRPLGYTF
16	TRBV28	TRBJ2-2	TRBD2	NA	TGTGCCAGCAGTTCTTGGACTAGCGGGGGGACCGGGGAGCTGTTTTTT	CASSSWTSGGTGELFF
13	TRBV2	TRBJ2-6	TRBD1	NA	TGTGCCCGGGACAGCTCTGGGGCCAACGTCCTGACTTTC	CARDSSGANVLTF
18	TRBV6-1	TRBJ2-2	NA	once	TGTGCCAGCAGTGAACCCTCAATATCAAGTGCCGGTAGCGGGGAGCTGTTTTTT	CASSEPSISSAGSGELFF
13	TRBV5-5	TRBJ2-5	NA	NA	TGTGCCAGCAGCTCAGGGATTGGAGAGACCCAGTACTTC	CASSSGIGETQYF
15	TRBV6-1	TRBJ1-2	TRBD1	NA	TGTGCCAGCAGTAGGGGACAGGGGGCTCACTATGGCTACACCTTC	CASSRGQGAHYGYTF
14	TRBV10-3	TRBJ2-7	TRBD2	few	TGTGCCATCAAGGGGGGACTAGCGGGGGACGAGCAGTACTTC	CAIKGGLAGDEQYF
13	TRBV19	TRBJ1-2	TRBD1	once	TGTGCCAGTAGTGAGGACAGGGGAGGTGGCTACACCTTC	CASSEDRGGGYTF
15	TRBV5-4	TRBJ2-2	TRBD2	once	TGTGCCAGCACCCTACTAGCGGGAGAGGTCGGGGAGCTGTTTTTT	CASTLLAGEVGELFF
16	TRBV15	TRBJ2-7	NA	NA	TGTGCCACCAGCAGAGATCCGACACAGGCGGGATACGAGCAGTACTTC	CATSRDPTQAGYEQYF
13	TRBV5-1	TRBJ1-2	TRBD1	NA	TGCGCCAGCAGGTTGACAGGGGATTATGGCTACACCTTC	CASRLTGDYGYTF
14	TRBV29-1	TRBJ1-1	NA	NA	TGCAGCGTTGGACCGGGACACAGAAACACTGAAGCTTTCTTT	CSVGPGHRNTEAFF
15	TRBV10-3	TRBJ2-7	TRBD1	NA	TGTGCCATCAGTGAGATGACAGGGGGAACCTACGAGCAGTACTTC	CAISEMTGGTYEQYF
15	TRBV5-1	TRBJ2-5	TRBD2	NA	TGCGCCAGCAAGACTAGCGGGGGGCCGTTTGAGACCCAGTACTTC	CASKTSGGPFETQYF
14	TRBV30	TRBJ2-1	TRBD2	NA	TGTGCCTGGAAGCGGCTAGCGGTGAACAATGAGCAGTTCTTC	CAWKRLAVNNEQFF
17	TRBV7-9	TRBJ1-1	NA	NA	TGTGCCAGCAGCTCAAGAGGGGGAGAACGGGTGAACACTGAAGCTTTCTTT	CASSSRGGERVNTEAFF
15	TRBV27	TRBJ2-1	TRBD2	NA	TGTGCCAGCAGTTCAGTTAGCGGGAGCATCGATGAGCAGTTCTTC	CASSSVSGSIDEQFF
14	TRBV2	TRBJ2-2	NA	NA	TGTGCCAGCAGTGAACAGGGGATCACCGGGGAGCTGTTTTTT	CASSEQGITGELFF
14	TRBV9	TRBJ2-1	NA	NA	TGTGCCAGCAGCCCCGAGCCCAGGTACAATGAGCAGTTCTTC	CASSPEPRYNEQFF
15	TRBV7-8	TRBJ2-7	TRBD2	NA	TGTGCCAGCAGCTTAAAGCGGGAAAAGGCCTACGAGCAGTACTTC	CASSLKREKAYEQYF
14	TRBV9	TRBJ2-1	NA	NA	TGTGCCAGCAGCGTAGCTAGGACTTACAATGAGCAGTTCTTC	CASSVARTYNEQFF
21	TRBV5-1	TRBJ2-7	TRBD2	NA	TGCGCCAGCAGCGAACTCCCGGGACAGGTAGGACTAGCGGGAGGAGGGAACGAGCAGTACTTC	CASSELPGQVGLAGGGNEQYF